This T cell receptor beta chain was identified in a study of OX40 agonist ivuxolimab in advanced cancers. Study-wide context: Melanoma, hepatocellular carcinoma, head and neck or renal cell cancer occurred in dose-escalation patients. Eligibility admitted prior anti-PD-1, anti-PD-L1 or anti-CTLA-4 therapy; roughly 40% had some.

Sequencing was performed with immunoSEQ multiplex PCR; in TCRdb, only in-frame clones are kept and a portion is missing. The repertoire includes about 70,000 clones, around 90% of them detected once, and 7.6% sits in the top ten. The input for sequencing was CD4+ or CD8+ T cells sorted from blood, taken in a trial of the OX40 agonist ivuxolimab. This TCR came from an adult with an advanced solid tumor such as melanoma, head and neck, liver or kidney cancer.

The CDR3 DNA sequence: TGTGCCAGCAGTCCGAGTACGGGGGGGTCCGGGGAGCTGTTTTTT. Protein: CASSPSTGGSGELFF. V gene TRBV7-7 combines with J gene TRBJ2-2; 8 nucleotides agree with TRBD2. The ends lost 6 bases at V and 6 bases at J; junction bases unmatched: 9. The CDR3 is 15 residues long. CDR1 and CDR2 from the germline V gene are SSHAT and FNYEAQ (reference sequence).